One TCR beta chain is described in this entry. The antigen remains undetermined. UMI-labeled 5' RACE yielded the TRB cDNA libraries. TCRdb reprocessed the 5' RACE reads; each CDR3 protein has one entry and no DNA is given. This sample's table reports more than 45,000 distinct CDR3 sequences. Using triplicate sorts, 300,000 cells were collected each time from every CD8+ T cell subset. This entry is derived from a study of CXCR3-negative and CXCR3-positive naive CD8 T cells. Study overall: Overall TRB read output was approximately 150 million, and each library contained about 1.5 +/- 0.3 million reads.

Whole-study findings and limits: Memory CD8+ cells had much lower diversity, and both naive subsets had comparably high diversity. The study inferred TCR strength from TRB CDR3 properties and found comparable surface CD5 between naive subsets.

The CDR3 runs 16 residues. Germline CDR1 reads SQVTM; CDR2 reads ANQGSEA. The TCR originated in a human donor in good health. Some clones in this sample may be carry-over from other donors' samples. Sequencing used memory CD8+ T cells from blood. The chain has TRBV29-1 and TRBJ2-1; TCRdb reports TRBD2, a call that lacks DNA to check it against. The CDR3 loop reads CSVDGVRDYSYNEQFF.